The 25 T cell receptor beta chains below were found in one sample sequenced in a study of shared T cell receptors in the human thymus. The repertoire was sequenced with immunoSEQ multiplex PCR; TCRdb's copy has only in-frame clones and lacks some. The data contain roughly 560,000 clones, around 78% of them singletons. These sequences were also reported in another study, on human thymus T cells.

The sequenced material came from thymocytes. The receptor source for this set is a boy younger than two with a congenital heart defect.

V is TRBV28 and J is TRBJ2-7; tentative D call: TRBD1 (5 bases). Germline assignment: CDR1 MDHEN and CDR2 SYDVKM. Trimming removed 4 bases from V and 1 base from J, with 11 bases in between. The CDR3 extends over 14 amino acids. CDR3 sequence (DNA): TGTGCCAGCAGTTCCGACAGTTTGTCCTACGAGCAGTACTTC. It codes for CASSSDSLSYEQYF.

V usage is TRBV19 and J usage is TRBJ1-5; D ambiguous. Germline values: CDR1 LNHDA, CDR2 SQIVND (reference sequence). The CDR3 extends over 15 amino acids. V lost 0 bases, J lost 4 bases, and 10 bases lay in between. The CDR3, as DNA: TGTGCCAGTAGTATAGATCTAGCGGGGAATCAGCCCCAGCATTTT. Translating gives CASSIDLAGNQPQHF.

The genes are TRBV6-1 and TRBJ2-1; TRBD2 might be the D (6 bases). The CDR3 has 14 residues. V lost 8 bases and J lost 9, with 20 bases in between. The germline gives CDR1 MNHNS, CDR2 SASEGT. The DNA for the CDR3 is TGTGCCAGCGGCCAGGAGGGCCTTAGATGTGAGCAGTTCTTC. It encodes CASGQEGLRCEQFF.

The gene calls are TRBV28 and TRBJ2-2, with 8 positions matching TRBD1. The CDR3 is 16 amino acids. Looked up from germline, CDR1 is MDHEN and CDR2 is SYDVKM. Losses at the gene ends were 5 bases for V and 7 bases for J; bases not matched to a gene: 12. The CDR3 here is CASSDPPGGAGGELFF. CDR3 in DNA: TGTGCCAGCAGTGATCCTCCAGGGGGCGCCGGCGGGGAGCTGTTTTTT.

The chain is built from TRBV5-5 and TRBJ2-5; D may be TRBD2 (6 bases). Germline values: CDR1 SGHKS, CDR2 YYEKEE (reference sequence). The CDR3 spans 14 residues. The V gene lost 2 bases and the J gene lost 4 bases, with 12 bases spanning the gap. The CDR3 sequence is CASSFGQGGETQYF. The CDR3 DNA follows: TGTGCCAGCAGCTTCGGGCAGGGAGGAGAGACCCAGTACTTC.

The chain combines TRBV5-6 with TRBJ2-1; TRBD1 matches at 7 bases. V lost 9 bases to trimming and J lost 4 bases; unmatched junction nucleotides: 10. Germline CDR1 is SGHDT and CDR2 is YYEEEE. The CDR3 length is 14 residues. This CDR3 is CATQKGARYNEQFF. DNA for the CDR3: TGTGCCACTCAAAAGGGGGCGAGGTACAATGAGCAGTTCTTC.

The chain carries TRBV9 and TRBJ1-2; unclear D gene. Trimming removed 3 bases at V and 4 bases at J, with 10 bases between. CDR3 size: 13 residues. CDR1 is SGDLS, CDR2 YYNGEE, per germline. The CDR3 protein is CASSAQEVYGYTF. The CDR3 bases are TGTGCCAGCAGCGCTCAGGAGGTCTATGGCTACACCTTC.

The rearrangement uses TRBV4-3 and TRBJ2-1; D remains unclear. Germline V gene sequence: CDR1 LGHNA, CDR2 YSLEER. The CDR3 covers 12 residues. V was pared by 4 bases and J by 10 bases, with 11 bases between. This chain's CDR3 is CASSRRSGEQFF. The CDR3 DNA reads TGCGCCAGCAGCCGACGGAGTGGAGAGCAGTTCTTC.

This sequence joins TRBV27 and TRBJ1-4; 9 nucleotides match TRBD1. CDR1 and CDR2 (germline): MNHEY, SMNVEV (reference sequence). After removal of 3 bases from V and 7 bases from J, the junction contained 9 bases not matched to a gene. The CDR3 sequence is 16 residues long. CDR3 DNA: TGTGCCAGCAGTTTGGGGACAGGGCCTTTTGGTGAAAAACTGTTTTTT. This codes for CASSLGTGPFGEKLFF.

This clone was recorded once. This chain links TRBV27 with TRBJ2-7; 13 bases fit TRBD2. CDR1 and CDR2 from the germline V gene are MNHEY and SMNVEV (reference sequence). The CDR3 has 16 residues. Unmatched junction bases numbered 8, after V lost 6 bases and J lost 3 bases. CDR3 nucleotides: TGTGCCAGCAGGGGACTAGCGGGACTGGAGCGCTACGAGCAGTACTTC. It yields the protein CASRGLAGLERYEQYF.

CDR3 loop: CASSPRHGIPNEKLFF. CDR3 nucleotides: TGCGCCAGCAGCCCCCGACACGGAATCCCTAATGAAAAACTGTTTTTT. The chain couples TRBV4-1 to TRBJ1-4; D is undetermined. V was cut by 4 bases and J by 3 bases, with 15 bases left in between. Germline loops: CDR1 MGHRA, CDR2 YSYEKL. The CDR3 consists of 16 residues.

The gene calls are TRBV19 and TRBJ2-5, with TRBD1 identical over 8 bases. Germline CDR1 reads LNHDA; CDR2 reads SQIVND (reference sequence). The CDR3 loop spans 14 amino acids. J gave up 3 bases and V 6 bases, and 6 bases lay outside the gene matches. CDR3 in DNA: TGTGCCAGTAGCCCCAGGGGGCCGGAAGAGACCCAGTACTTC. This codes for CASSPRGPEETQYF.

The V gene is TRBV5-6, the J gene TRBJ2-7, with TRBD1 matching over 7 bases. The V gene's germline CDR1 is SGHDT and CDR2 YYEEEE. This CDR3 comprises 14 residues. V shed 3 bases and J 4 bases; nucleotides not matched to a gene: 7. Here the CDR3 reads CASSSPGRGYEQYF. The CDR3 DNA sequence: TGTGCCAGCAGCTCACCCGGCAGGGGGTACGAGCAGTACTTC.

The chain has TRBV18 and TRBJ2-1; 7 bases fit TRBD2. CDR3 length equals 19 residues. Germline V gene lookup returns CDR1 KGHSH and CDR2 LQKENI. The trim removed 2 bases at V and 7 bases at J, leaving 20 bases unmatched. The CDR3 DNA sequence: TGTGCCAGCTCACCAACCCATAGGGCTAGCGGAAGACAAGGGAATGAGCAGTTCTTC. It yields the protein CASSPTHRASGRQGNEQFF.

Here the CDR3 DNA reads TGCGCCAGCAGCCAAGAGGGCCGGGACTTGATCTACAATGAGCAGTTCTTC. This codes for CASSQEGRDLIYNEQFF. J is TRBJ2-1 and V is TRBV4-1, with D maybe TRBD2 (6 bases). The CDR3 loop spans 17 amino acids. Germline CDR1 and CDR2: MGHRA and YSYEKL. With 0 bases removed from V and 3 bases from J, the gap between germline ends came to 15 bases.

The chain combines TRBV6-6 with TRBJ1-2; possibly TRBD1 for D (6 bases). The CDR3 length is 15 residues. Trimming removed 6 bases from V and 8 bases from J, with 22 bases in between. Per germline, CDR1 MNHNY and CDR2 SVGAGI (reference sequence). CDR3 protein: CASRHPPGETGGYTF. CDR3 bases: TGTGCCAGCAGACACCCCCCAGGGGAGACGGGCGGCTACACCTTC.

The chain joins TRBV6-6 to TRBJ1-3; 7 bases match TRBD1. There are 14 residues in the CDR3. Germline CDR1 reads MNHNY; CDR2 reads SVGAGI (reference sequence). The V segment lost 2 bases and the J segment 4 bases; nucleotides outside the gene matches: 2. CDR3 coding DNA: TGTGCCAGCAGTTACCGGGGACAGGGAAACACCATATATTTT. Its protein product is CASSYRGQGNTIYF.

The gene calls are TRBV30 and TRBJ1-5; perhaps TRBD1 as D (5 bases). V was shortened by 3 bases and J by 7 bases, with 13 bases between the two germline ends. The CDR3 consists of 13 residues. CDR1 and CDR2 (germline): GTSNPN, SVGIG (reference sequence). The CDR3 DNA sequence: TGTGCCTGGAGACCCGGGGGGGGACAGCCCCAGCATTTT. This codes for CAWRPGGGQPQHF.

The V call is TRBV5-8, the J call TRBJ2-1; D is possibly TRBD1 (6 bases). V lost 0 bases and J lost 2, with 6 bases in between. This CDR3 comprises 14 residues. Germline loops: CDR1 SGHTS, CDR2 YDEGEE. CDR3: CASSLGQAYNEQFF. As DNA, the CDR3 is TGTGCCAGCAGCTTGGGACAGGCCTACAATGAGCAGTTCTTC.

The chain links TRBV27 to TRBJ2-1; possible D gene TRBD2, 6 bases. The CDR3 runs 15 residues. Germline loops: CDR1 MNHEY, CDR2 SMNVEV (reference sequence). V was cut by 5 bases and J by 12 bases, with 23 bases left in between. The CDR3 sequence is CASSPKPGLDIRQFF. The CDR3 nucleotides read TGTGCCAGCAGTCCCAAACCGGGACTTGATATTCGGCAGTTCTTC.

This clone was observed a few times. The rearrangement links TRBV27 to TRBJ1-5; no firm D call. CDR1 is MNHEY, CDR2 SMNVEV, per germline (reference sequence). Between the trimmed V and J ends, which lost 7 bases and 7 bases, there was a span of 17 bases. The CDR3 is 14 residues long. CDR3 nucleotides: TGTGCCAGCAAGCCCGACCCCCAGGTGCAGCCCCAGCATTTT. Translating gives CASKPDPQVQPQHF.

The gene calls are TRBV5-1 and TRBJ2-1; no clear D. The CDR3 contains 15 residues. The germline V and J ends were trimmed by 0 bases and 3 bases, with 10 bases remaining between them. Germline CDR1 and CDR2: SGHRS and YFSETQ. The CDR3 sequence: CASSLGAMIYNEQFF. The CDR3, as DNA: TGCGCCAGCAGCTTGGGGGCTATGATCTACAATGAGCAGTTCTTC.

The chain joins TRBV13 to TRBJ1-4, with D unresolved. This CDR3 is built from 15 residues. V lost 5 bases to trimming and J lost 7 bases, with 17 bases between them. Germline CDR1 and CDR2: PRHDT and FYEKMQ (reference sequence). The CDR3 nucleotides read TGTGCCAGCAGCCCCGGTCCTCGACGGGGTGAAAAACTGTTTTTT. Translating it yields CASSPGPRRGEKLFF.

The chain combines TRBV5-1 with TRBJ2-3, with 13 bases identical to TRBD2. The length of the CDR3 is 17 residues. Germline assignment: CDR1 SGHRS and CDR2 YFSETQ. V lost 3 bases to trimming and J lost 0 bases; unmatched junction nucleotides: 4. CDR3 loop: CASSSGTSGDSTDTQYF. As DNA, the CDR3 is TGCGCCAGCAGCTCCGGGACTAGCGGGGATAGCACAGATACGCAGTATTTT.

This clone was observed a handful of times. The chain's CDR3 is CASTPEDRVADTQYF. The DNA for the CDR3 is TGTGCCAGCACCCCAGAAGACAGGGTAGCAGATACGCAGTATTTT. The chain is built from TRBV28 and TRBJ2-3, with 7 bases fitting TRBD1. Germline lookup yields CDR1 MDHEN and CDR2 SYDVKM. The CDR3 runs 15 residues. Trimming cost V 7 bases and J 4 bases; bases outside gene matches: 11.